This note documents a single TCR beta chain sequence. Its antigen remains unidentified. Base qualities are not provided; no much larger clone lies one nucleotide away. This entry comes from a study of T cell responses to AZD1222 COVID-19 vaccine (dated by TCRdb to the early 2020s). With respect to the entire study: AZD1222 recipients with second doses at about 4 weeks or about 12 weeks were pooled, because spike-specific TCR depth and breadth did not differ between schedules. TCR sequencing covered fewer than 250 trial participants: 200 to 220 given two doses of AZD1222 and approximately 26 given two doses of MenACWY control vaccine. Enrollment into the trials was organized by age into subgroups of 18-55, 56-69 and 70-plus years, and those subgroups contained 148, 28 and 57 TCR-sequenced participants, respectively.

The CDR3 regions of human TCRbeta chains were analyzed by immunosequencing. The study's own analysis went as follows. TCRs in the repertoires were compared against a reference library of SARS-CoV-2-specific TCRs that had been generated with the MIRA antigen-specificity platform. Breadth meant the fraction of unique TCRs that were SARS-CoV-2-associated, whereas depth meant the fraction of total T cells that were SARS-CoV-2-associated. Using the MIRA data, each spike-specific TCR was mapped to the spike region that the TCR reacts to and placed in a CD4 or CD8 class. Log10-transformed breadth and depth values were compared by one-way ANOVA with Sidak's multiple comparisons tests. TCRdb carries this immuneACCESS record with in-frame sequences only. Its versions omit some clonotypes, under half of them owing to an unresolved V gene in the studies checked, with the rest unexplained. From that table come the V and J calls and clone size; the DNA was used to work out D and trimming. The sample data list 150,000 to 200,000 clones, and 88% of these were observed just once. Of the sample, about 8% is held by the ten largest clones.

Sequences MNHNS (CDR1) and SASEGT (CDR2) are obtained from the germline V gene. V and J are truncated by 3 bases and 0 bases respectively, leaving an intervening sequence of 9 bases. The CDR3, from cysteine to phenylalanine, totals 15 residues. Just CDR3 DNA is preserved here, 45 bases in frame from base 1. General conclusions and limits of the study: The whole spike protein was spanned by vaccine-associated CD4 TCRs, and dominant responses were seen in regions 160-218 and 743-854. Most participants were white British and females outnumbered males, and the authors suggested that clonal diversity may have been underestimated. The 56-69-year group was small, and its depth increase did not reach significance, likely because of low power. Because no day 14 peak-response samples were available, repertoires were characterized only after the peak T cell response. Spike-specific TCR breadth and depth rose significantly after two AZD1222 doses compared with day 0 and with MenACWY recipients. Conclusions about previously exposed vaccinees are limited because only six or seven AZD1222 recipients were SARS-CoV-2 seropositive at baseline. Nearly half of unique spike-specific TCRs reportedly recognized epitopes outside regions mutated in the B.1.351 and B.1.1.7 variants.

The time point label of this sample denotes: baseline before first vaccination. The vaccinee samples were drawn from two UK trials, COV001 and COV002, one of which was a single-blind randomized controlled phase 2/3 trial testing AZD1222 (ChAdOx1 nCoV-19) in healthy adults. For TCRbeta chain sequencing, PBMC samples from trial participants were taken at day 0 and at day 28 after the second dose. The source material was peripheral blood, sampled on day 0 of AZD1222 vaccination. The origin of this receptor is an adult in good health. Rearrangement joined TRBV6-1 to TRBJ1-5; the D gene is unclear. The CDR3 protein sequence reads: CASSDNGYSNQPQHF. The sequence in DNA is TGTGCCAGCAGTGATAATGGTTATAGCAATCAGCCCCAGCATTTT.